The sample holds a few counts of the clone carrying this T cell receptor (beta chain). Germline assignment: CDR1 MNHEY and CDR2 SMNVEV (reference sequence). V shed 3 bases and J shed 7 bases, with 15 bases lying between them. The length of the CDR3 is 15 residues. Donors were grouped by their self-reported clinical history. Within 2 weeks before study entry, exposed participants met a COVID-19 case. This entry comes from a study of blood T cell repertoires in COVID-19. Overall study: PBMCs, B-cell-depleted T cells, or T cells provided the cDNA or gDNA that made up the material.

The data were produced by immunoSEQ multiplex PCR, yet TCRdb's version contains in-frame clones alone and is incomplete. Among roughly 400,000 clones listed, over 75% were seen once. The source material was PBMCs or T cells enriched from blood (not recorded which). The TCR comes from a woman aged 18-30 years who had been exposed to COVID-19. The chain is built from TRBV27 and TRBJ1-4; D uncertain. In nucleotides, the CDR3 is TGTGCCAGCAGTTTCTCGGCGGGTCGGCCTGAAAAACTGTTTTTT. This gives the protein CASSFSAGRPEKLFF.